The source of this TCR beta chain is a study of response to subunit inactivated influenza vaccine. This CDR3 contains 12 residues. V was pared by 8 bases and J by 1 base, with 11 bases between. Germline values: CDR1 GTSNPN, CDR2 SVGIG (reference sequence). This clonotype turned up a few times. TCRdb used MiXCR to reprocess the RT-PCR reads, holding one entry per CDR3 protein. The profile shows around 580,000 distinct CDR3 sequences, 10% to 15% of them singletons. The sample consisted of PBMCs from blood, taken on the day of vaccination. This TCR was sampled from a man aged 45-60 years who received an inactivated influenza vaccine. The chain employs TRBV30 and TRBJ1-2; weak D call: TRBD1 (6 bases). The CDR3 DNA reads TGTGCCGGCCAACAGGGTAACTATGGCTACACCTTC. It encodes CAGQQGNYGYTF.